The sequence of this TCR beta chain was determined in a study of T cells in Graves' hyperthyroidism and ophthalmopathy. General study points: Stable hyperthyroidism was told apart from ophthalmopathy by a model built on 13 V-J features.

The V and J ends lost 6 bases and 3 bases respectively, with 12 bases between them. CDR1 DFQATT and CDR2 SNEGSKA come from the germline V gene (reference sequence). CDR3 length: 13 amino acids. TCR beta CDR3 region amplification was performed from RNA transcripts. TCR CDR3 regions were first amplified by RT-PCR with HTBI primers. TCRdb used MiXCR to reprocess the multiplex PCR reads, holding one entry per CDR3 protein. The sample lists approximately 720,000 distinct CDR3 sequences, roughly a sixth occurring once. Progressors' blood was drawn at hyperthyroidism diagnosis, before ophthalmopathy symptoms. To note about this clonotype: Its matching antigen is unknown.

J is TRBJ1-5 and V is TRBV20-1; the D is unclear. The receptor was derived from a woman aged 45 to 65 with Graves' hyperthyroidism that later progressed to Graves' ophthalmopathy. The specimen was blood. CDR3: CSAPRQANQPQHF. CDR3 nucleotide sequence: TGCAGTGCCCCGCGGCAGGCCAATCAGCCCCAGCATTTT.